This T cell receptor beta chain came from a study of blood T cell repertoires in COVID-19. Study at large: Acute and convalescent COVID-19 samples came from the United States, Italy and Spain.

Germline V lookup: CDR1 MNHEY, CDR2 SVGAGI. Germline trimming cut 10 bases from V and 2 bases from J; bases unmatched to any gene: 7. CDR3 length: 13 amino acids. Sequenced by immunoSEQ multiplex PCR; TCRdb stores in-frame clones only, minus some. The sample has around 400,000 clones; about four fifths are singletons. Study members were between about 18 and 100 years old and lived in fewer than 30 US regions. The gene calls are TRBV6-5 and TRBJ2-7, with 8 bases lining up with TRBD1. The TCR originated in a woman in her 50s who had recovered from COVID-19. The sample was PBMCs or T cells enriched from blood (not recorded which). CDR3 region: CATGTGVTYEQYF. For the CDR3, the DNA is TGTGCCACAGGGACAGGAGTAACCTACGAGCAGTACTTC.